This TCR beta chain is from a study of T cell responses to AZD1222 COVID-19 vaccine. Study-wide results and caveats: White British donors predominated, females outnumbered males, and clonal diversity was possibly underestimated. Baseline antibody screening turned up just a handful of seropositive AZD1222 recipients. Mapped onto spike, vaccine-associated CD4 TCRs spanned it and were dominant at 160-218 and 743-854.

Germline V gives CDR1 MNHNS, CDR2 SASEGT. Unmatched junction bases numbered 11, after V lost 4 bases and J lost 4 bases. This CDR3 has 16 residues. Assay used: immunoSEQ multiplex PCR; TCRdb lists only in-frame clones, some missing. The sample lists approximately 150,000 clones, just over 90% occurring once. Remarks on this clone: Its antigen is not known.

The starting material was peripheral blood, obtained on day 0 of AZD1222 vaccination. The clonotype was recovered from an adult in good health. The chain combines TRBV6-1 with TRBJ2-3; the match to TRBD2 covers 7 bases. The CDR3 nucleotides are TGTGCCAGCAGTGGTTGGTGGGCGGGGGATGCAGATACGCAGTATTTT. Its translation: CASSGWWAGDADTQYF.